The text below deals with one T cell receptor (beta chain). Its antigen is currently unknown. The data were taken from a study of T cell responses to AZD1222 COVID-19 vaccine. The CDR3 length is 13 residues. With 6 bases removed from V and 3 bases from J, the gap between germline ends came to 9 bases. Points from the study as a whole: Repertoire collection took place solely once the T cell response had peaked.

TCRdb's copy holds only in-frame clones and misses some; the assay was immunoSEQ multiplex PCR. The profile covers about 40,000 clones, with roughly 88% appearing a single time and about 18% taken by the ten largest. The sequences come from peripheral blood, collected 28 days after the second AZD1222 dose. This chain links TRBV12-3 or TRBV12-4 with TRBJ1-5; a possible D gene is TRBD1 (5 bases). The clonotype was recovered from an adult who received the AZD1222 COVID-19 vaccine. CDR3 nucleotide sequence: TGTGCCAGCAGGCGGGGACTCAATCAGCCCCAGCATTTT. Its protein is CASRRGLNQPQHF.